The T cell receptor beta chain under discussion was sequenced for a study of blood T cell repertoires in COVID-19. Methods used by the authors: Counts of nucleated cells, estimated from reference gene primer amplification, were obtained. Profiling relied on immunoSEQ multiplex PCR, and the TCRdb table lists in-frame clones only, not all of them. That table supplies the V and J calls and clone size; D and trimming were determined from the DNA. The repertoire holds more than 50,000 clones, around 80% seen once, with 8% to 10% in the top ten. This clone occurred a few times. Germline V gives CDR1 SGHKS, CDR2 YYEKEE (reference sequence). The CDR3 is 13 amino acids. Trimming removed 2 bases from V and 6 bases from J, with 12 bases in between.

The material sequenced was peripheral blood. J is TRBJ2-7 and V is TRBV5-5, with D possibly being TRBD2 (5 bases). This TCR came from a human donor in a cohort sampled during active COVID-19. CDR3 sequence: CASSFSRAGEQYF. The CDR3, as DNA: TGTGCCAGCAGCTTCTCGAGGGCTGGCGAGCAGTACTTC.